This T cell receptor (beta chain) was profiled in a study of CD8 T cells in ankylosing spondylitis. Of note for this clonotype: Antigen unknown.

Study results and limitations: Significant enrichment of disease-linked clones was reportedly seen in matched ankylosing spondylitis synovial fluid. CD8+ by phenotype, disease-linked clones were relatively rare in peripheral blood. A TCR beta motif of eight highly homologous variants appeared characteristic of ankylosing spondylitis blood. In reactive arthritis synovial fluid and blood, some motif variants had been reported before.

For TCR beta, libraries came from quantitative 5'-RACE with molecular barcodes. In TCRdb, the 5' RACE reads were re-called with MiXCR into one record per CDR3 protein. Of 200,000 to 250,000 distinct CDR3 sequences listed, around 20% are singletons. The source material was blood, either unsorted or a sorted T cell fraction (not recorded which). This TCR was sampled from a male donor with ankylosing spondylitis.

CDR3: CASSEFEAGANVLTF. Here the CDR3 DNA reads TGTGCCAGCAGCGAGTTTGAAGCTGGGGCCAACGTCCTGACTTTC. This rearrangement joins TRBV9 to TRBJ2-6; D uncertain. This CDR3 has 15 amino acids. In germline, CDR1 is SGDLS, CDR2 YYNGEE. The germline V and J ends were trimmed by 3 bases and 2 bases, with 9 bases remaining between them.